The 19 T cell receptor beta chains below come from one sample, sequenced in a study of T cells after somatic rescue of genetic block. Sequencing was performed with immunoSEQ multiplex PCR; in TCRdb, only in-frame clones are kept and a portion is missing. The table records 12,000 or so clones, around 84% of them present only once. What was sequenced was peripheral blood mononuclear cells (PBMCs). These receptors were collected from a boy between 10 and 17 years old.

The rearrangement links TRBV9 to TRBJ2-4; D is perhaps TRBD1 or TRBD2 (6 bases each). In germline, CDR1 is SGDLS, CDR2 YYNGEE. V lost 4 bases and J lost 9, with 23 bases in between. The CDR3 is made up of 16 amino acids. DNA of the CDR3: TGTGCCAGCAGCCCCGACCGGGGGCCGATCGGTGGCATTCAGTACTTC. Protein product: CASSPDRGPIGGIQYF. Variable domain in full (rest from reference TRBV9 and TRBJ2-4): DSGVTQTPKHLITATGQRVTLRCSPRSGDLSVYWYQQSLDQGLQFLIQYYNGEERAKGNILERFSAQQFPDLHSELNLSSLELGDSALYFCASSPDRGPIGGIQYFGAGTRLSVL.

This chain's CDR3 is CASSQDVWRGGSYNEQFF. CDR3 coding DNA: TGCGCCAGCAGCCAAGATGTCTGGCGGGGGGGCTCCTACAATGAGCAGTTCTTC. The chain couples TRBV4-3 to TRBJ2-1, with 9 bases identical to TRBD2. The CDR3 has 18 residues. The germline V gene encodes CDR1 LGHNA and CDR2 YSLEER. The junction had 6 bases not matched to a gene; V was cut back by 0 bases and J by 0 bases.

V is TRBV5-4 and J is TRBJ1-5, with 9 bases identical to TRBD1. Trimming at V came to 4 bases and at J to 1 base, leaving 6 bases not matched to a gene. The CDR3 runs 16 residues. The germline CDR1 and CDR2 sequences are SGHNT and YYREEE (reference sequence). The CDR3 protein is CASSQTGGASNQPQHF. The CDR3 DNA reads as TGTGCCAGCAGCCAAACAGGGGGCGCGAGCAATCAGCCCCAGCATTTT.

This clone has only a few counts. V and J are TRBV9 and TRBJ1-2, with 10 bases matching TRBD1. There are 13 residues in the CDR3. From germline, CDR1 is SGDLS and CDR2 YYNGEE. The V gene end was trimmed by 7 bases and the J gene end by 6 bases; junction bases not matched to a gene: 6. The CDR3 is CASGTGDLDGYTF. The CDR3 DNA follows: TGTGCCAGCGGGACAGGGGATCTAGATGGCTACACCTTC.

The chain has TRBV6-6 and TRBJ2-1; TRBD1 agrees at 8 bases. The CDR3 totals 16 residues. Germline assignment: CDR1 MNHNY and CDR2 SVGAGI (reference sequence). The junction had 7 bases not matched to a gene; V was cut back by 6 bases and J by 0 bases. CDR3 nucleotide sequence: TGTGCCAGCAGGGGGCCCGGGACAGGCTCCTACAATGAGCAGTTCTTC. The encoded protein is CASRGPGTGSYNEQFF.

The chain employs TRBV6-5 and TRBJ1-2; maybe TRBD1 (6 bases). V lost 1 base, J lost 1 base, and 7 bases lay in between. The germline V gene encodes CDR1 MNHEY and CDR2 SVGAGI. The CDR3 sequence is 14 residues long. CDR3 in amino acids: CASSYLQGNYGYTF. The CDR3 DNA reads TGTGCCAGCAGTTACTTACAGGGTAACTATGGCTACACCTTC.

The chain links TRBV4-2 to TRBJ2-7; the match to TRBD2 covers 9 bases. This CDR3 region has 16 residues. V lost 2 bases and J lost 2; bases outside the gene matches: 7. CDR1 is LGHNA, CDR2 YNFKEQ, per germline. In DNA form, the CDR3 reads TGTGCCAGCAGCCAACCCTTAGCGGGAGAGGCCTACGAGCAGTACTTC. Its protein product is CASSQPLAGEAYEQYF.

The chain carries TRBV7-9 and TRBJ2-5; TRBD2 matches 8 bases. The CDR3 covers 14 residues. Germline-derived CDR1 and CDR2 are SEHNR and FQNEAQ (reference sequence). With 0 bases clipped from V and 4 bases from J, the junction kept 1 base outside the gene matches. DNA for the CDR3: TGTGCCAGCAGCTTAGCCGGGGGGGCAGAGACCCAGTACTTC. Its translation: CASSLAGGAETQYF.

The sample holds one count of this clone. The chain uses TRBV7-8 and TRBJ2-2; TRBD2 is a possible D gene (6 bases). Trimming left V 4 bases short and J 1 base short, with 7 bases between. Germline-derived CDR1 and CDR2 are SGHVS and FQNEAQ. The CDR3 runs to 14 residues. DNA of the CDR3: TGTGCCAGCAGCTCCGGGAGGAACACCGGGGAGCTGTTTTTT. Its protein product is CASSSGRNTGELFF.

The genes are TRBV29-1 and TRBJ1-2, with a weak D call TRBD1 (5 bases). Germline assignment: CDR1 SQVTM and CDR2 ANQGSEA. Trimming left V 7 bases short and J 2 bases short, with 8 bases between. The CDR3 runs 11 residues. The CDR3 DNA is TGCAGCGCGGACACGAACTATGGCTACACCTTC. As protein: CSADTNYGYTF.

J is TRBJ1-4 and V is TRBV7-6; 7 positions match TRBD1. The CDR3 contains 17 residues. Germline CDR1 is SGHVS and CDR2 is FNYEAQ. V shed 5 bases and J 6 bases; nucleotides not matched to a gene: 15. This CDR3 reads CASSEGSTGIGDEKLFF. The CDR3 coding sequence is TGTGCCAGCAGCGAAGGGTCGACAGGGATAGGGGATGAAAAACTGTTTTTT.

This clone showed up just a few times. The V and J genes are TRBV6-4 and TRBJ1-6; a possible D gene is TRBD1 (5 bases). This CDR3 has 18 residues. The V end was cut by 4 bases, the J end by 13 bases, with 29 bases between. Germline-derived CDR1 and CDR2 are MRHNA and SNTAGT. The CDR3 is CASSGPGTPLVVIHPLHF. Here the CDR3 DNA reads TGTGCCAGCAGTGGACCGGGGACCCCGTTAGTTGTGATTCACCCCCTCCACTTT.

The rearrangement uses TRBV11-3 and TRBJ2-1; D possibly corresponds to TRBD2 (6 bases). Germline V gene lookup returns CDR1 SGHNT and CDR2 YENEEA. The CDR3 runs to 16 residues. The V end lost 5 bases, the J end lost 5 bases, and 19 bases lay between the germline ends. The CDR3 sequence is CASSHTSLRTNNEQFF. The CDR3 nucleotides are TGTGCCAGCAGCCACACTAGCTTAAGAACTAACAATGAGCAGTTCTTC.

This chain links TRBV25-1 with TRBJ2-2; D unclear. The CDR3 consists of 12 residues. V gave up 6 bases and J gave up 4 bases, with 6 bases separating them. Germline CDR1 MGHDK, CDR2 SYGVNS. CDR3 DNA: TGTGCCAGCAGGCGCGGCACCGGGGAGCTGTTTTTT. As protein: CASRRGTGELFF.

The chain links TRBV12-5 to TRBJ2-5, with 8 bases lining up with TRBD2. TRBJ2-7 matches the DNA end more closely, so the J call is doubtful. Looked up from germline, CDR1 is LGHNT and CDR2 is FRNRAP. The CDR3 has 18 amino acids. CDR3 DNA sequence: TGTGCTAGTGGTTTTGGTGTGGGGCTACTAGCGGAGAACTACGAGCAGTACTTC. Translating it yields CASGFGVGLLAENYEQYF.

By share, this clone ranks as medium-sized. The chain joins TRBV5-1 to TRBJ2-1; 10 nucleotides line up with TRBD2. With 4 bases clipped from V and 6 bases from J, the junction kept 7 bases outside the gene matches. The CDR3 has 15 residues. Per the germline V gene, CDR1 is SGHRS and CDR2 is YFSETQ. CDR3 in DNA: TGCGCCAGCAGCCTGGGACTAGCGCTTCTCAATGAGCAGTTCTTC. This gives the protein CASSLGLALLNEQFF.

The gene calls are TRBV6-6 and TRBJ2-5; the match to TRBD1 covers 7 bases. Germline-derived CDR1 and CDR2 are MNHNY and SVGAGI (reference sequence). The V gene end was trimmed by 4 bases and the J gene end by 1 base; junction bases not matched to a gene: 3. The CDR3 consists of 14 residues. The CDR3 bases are TGTGCCAGCAGTTCCAGGACAGGCCAAGAGACCCAGTACTTC. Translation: CASSSRTGQETQYF.

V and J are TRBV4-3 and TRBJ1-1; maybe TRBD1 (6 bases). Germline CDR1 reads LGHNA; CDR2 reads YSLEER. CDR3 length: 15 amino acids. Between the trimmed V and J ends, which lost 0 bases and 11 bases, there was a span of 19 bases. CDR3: CASSQDWGENRVAFF. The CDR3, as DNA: TGCGCCAGCAGCCAAGATTGGGGCGAAAACAGGGTTGCTTTCTTT.

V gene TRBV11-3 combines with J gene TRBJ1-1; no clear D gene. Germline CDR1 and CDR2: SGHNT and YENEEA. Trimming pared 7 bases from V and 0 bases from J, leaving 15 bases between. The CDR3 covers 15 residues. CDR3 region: CASMISATMNTEAFF. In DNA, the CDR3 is TGTGCCAGCATGATTTCAGCAACCATGAACACTGAAGCTTTCTTT. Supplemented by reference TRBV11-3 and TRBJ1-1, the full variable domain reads EAGVVQSPRYKIIEKKQPVAFWCNPISGHNTLYWYLQNLGQGPELLIRYENEEAVDDSQLPKDRFSAERLKGVDSTLKIQPAELGDSAVYLCASMISATMNTEAFFGQGTRLTVV.